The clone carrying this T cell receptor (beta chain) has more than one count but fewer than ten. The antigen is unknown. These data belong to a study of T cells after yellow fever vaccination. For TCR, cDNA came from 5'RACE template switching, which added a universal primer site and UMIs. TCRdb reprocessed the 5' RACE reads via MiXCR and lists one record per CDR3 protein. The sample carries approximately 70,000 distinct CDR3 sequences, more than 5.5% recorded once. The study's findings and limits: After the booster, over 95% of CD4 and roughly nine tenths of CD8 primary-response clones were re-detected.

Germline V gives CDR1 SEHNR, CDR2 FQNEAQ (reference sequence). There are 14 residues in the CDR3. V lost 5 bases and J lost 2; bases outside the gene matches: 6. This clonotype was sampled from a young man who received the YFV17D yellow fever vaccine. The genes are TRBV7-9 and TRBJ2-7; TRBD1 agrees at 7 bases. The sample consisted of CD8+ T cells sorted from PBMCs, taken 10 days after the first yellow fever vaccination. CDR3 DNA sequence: TGTGCCAGCAGCCACTCTGGGACAGCCTACGAGCAGTACTTC. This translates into CASSHSGTAYEQYF.